One sample yielded the 6 T cell receptor beta chains listed below, sequenced in a study of OX40 agonist ivuxolimab in advanced cancers. The assay was immunoSEQ multiplex PCR, and TCRdb's table has in-frame clones only and misses some. The sample gives some 30,000 clones, roughly 79% of which show up once; around a fifth is in the top ten. Sequenced material: CD4+ or CD8+ T cells sorted from blood, taken in a trial of the OX40 agonist ivuxolimab. These receptors were obtained from an adult with an advanced solid tumor such as melanoma, head and neck, liver or kidney cancer.

The chain joins TRBV7-9 to TRBJ2-3, with 8 bases matching TRBD2. Germline V gene sequence: CDR1 SEHNR, CDR2 FQNEAQ (reference sequence). After removal of 1 base from V and 1 base from J, the junction contained 1 base not matched to a gene. This CDR3 comprises 15 residues. The CDR3 DNA reads as TGTGCCAGCAGCTTAGTACTAGCGGGCACAGATACGCAGTATTTT. Amino acid sequence: CASSLVLAGTDTQYF.

The rearrangement joins TRBV6-1 to TRBJ1-5; 9 nucleotides agree with TRBD1. The length of the CDR3 is 14 residues. Trimming removed 3 bases from V and 7 bases from J; junction bases left unmatched: 4. Per germline, CDR1 MNHNS and CDR2 SASEGT. The CDR3 here is CASSEDRGRQPQHF. CDR3 nucleotide sequence: TGTGCCAGCAGTGAGGACAGGGGAAGGCAGCCCCAGCATTTT.

This chain links TRBV30 with TRBJ2-2, with D tentatively TRBD1 (5 bases). The CDR3 covers 13 residues. The V gene's germline CDR1 is GTSNPN and CDR2 SVGIG (reference sequence). The ends were cut back, 8 bases at V and 1 base at J, with 11 bases in the middle. The CDR3 DNA reads TGTGCCAAGAAGGGGCAGAACACCGGGGAGCTGTTTTTT. As protein: CAKKGQNTGELFF.

The J gene is TRBJ1-2, the V gene TRBV18, with 8 bases matching TRBD1. Germline CDR1 KGHSH, CDR2 LQKENI. Trimming took 5 bases from V and 4 from J; bases not matched to a gene: 6. The CDR3 spans 14 residues. The CDR3 spells CASSTGGDGYGYTF. DNA of the CDR3: TGTGCCAGCTCAACAGGGGGGGATGGCTATGGCTACACCTTC.

V and J are TRBV30 and TRBJ1-2, with D tentatively TRBD1 (6 bases). V was shortened by 7 bases and J by 4 bases, with 16 bases between the two germline ends. Germline V gives CDR1 GTSNPN, CDR2 SVGIG (reference sequence). This CDR3 is built from 13 residues. As DNA, the CDR3 is TGTGCCTACTCACTCCCAGGGGTCTATGGCTACACCTTC. Translated, it gives CAYSLPGVYGYTF. The full variable domain, in which reference TRBV30 and TRBJ1-2 provide the parts outside the CDR3, is SQTIHQWPATLVQPVGSPLSLECTVEGTSNPNLYWYRQAAGRGLQLLFYSVGIGQISSEVPQNLSASRPQDRQFILSSKKLLLSDSGFYLCAYSLPGVYGYTFGSGTRLTVV.

V gene TRBV27 combines with J gene TRBJ1-6, with 8 bases lining up with TRBD1. V gave up 10 bases and J gave up 6 bases; unmatched junction bases: 5. Germline CDR1 is MNHEY and CDR2 is SMNVEV (reference sequence). CDR3 size: 13 residues. CDR3 in DNA: TGTGCCACCGGGACAGGAGTTAATTCACCCCTCCACTTT. Translated, it gives CATGTGVNSPLHF.